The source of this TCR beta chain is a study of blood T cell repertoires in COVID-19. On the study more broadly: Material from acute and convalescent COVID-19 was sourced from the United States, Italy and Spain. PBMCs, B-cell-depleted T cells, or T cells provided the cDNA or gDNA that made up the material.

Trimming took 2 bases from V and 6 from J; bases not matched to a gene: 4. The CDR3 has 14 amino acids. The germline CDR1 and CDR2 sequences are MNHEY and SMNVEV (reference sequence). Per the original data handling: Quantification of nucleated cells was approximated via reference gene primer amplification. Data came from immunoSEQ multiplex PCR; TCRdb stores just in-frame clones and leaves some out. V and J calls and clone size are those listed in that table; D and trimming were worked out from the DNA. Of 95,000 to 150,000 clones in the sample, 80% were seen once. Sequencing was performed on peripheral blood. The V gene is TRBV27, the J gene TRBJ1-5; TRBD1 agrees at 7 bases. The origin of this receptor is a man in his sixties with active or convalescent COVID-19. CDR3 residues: CASSLEQGFQPQHF. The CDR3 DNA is TGTGCCAGCAGTTTAGAACAGGGGTTTCAGCCCCAGCATTTT.